Listed below are T cell receptor beta chains from one sample, sequenced in a study of cytomegalovirus exposure and HLA in healthy donors. Repertoires were generated with immunoSEQ multiplex PCR, while TCRdb's copy carries only in-frame clones and drops some. The table records about 330,000 clones, around 86% of them present only once. What was sequenced was PBMCs. These receptors were collected from a woman under 30 in good health and CMV-seronegative. CDR3s include the opening cysteine and the closing phenylalanine or tryptophan. The order of the fields is D gene, clone size, J gene, V gene, CDR3 protein, CDR3 DNA. A D gene is named only where the DNA matches it firmly. Size tells how often a clone was seen (once, few, many) or the class of an expanded clone, and some rows leave it out.

>.|.|TRBJ2-7|TRBV5-6
CASSLPARGTYEQYF
TGTGCCAGCAGCTTGCCCGCAAGAGGCACCTACGAGCAGTACTTC
>TRBD2|.|TRBJ2-1|TRBV19
CASSRASGIGGHNEQFF
TGTGCCAGTAGTAGGGCTAGCGGGATAGGCGGGCACAATGAGCAGTTCTTC
>.|.|TRBJ1-2|TRBV11-1
CASSPGPGDGYTF
TGTGCCAGCAGCCCCGGACCCGGGGATGGCTACACCTTC
>.|.|TRBJ1-4|TRBV2
CASRAGSPVEKLFF
TGTGCCAGCAGGGCGGGATCCCCCGTGGAAAAACTGTTTTTT
>TRBD1|.|TRBJ1-2|TRBV7-9
CASSSTGTGPYGYTF
TGTGCCAGCAGCTCGACCGGGACAGGGCCCTATGGCTACACCTTC
>TRBD1|once|TRBJ1-1|TRBV27
CASSLSGTGPESTEAFF
TGTGCCAGCAGTTTATCGGGGACAGGTCCCGAGAGCACTGAAGCTTTCTTT
>.|.|TRBJ1-1|TRBV5-8
CASSSQGGNTEAFF
TGTGCCAGCAGCTCACAGGGTGGGAACACTGAAGCTTTCTTT
>.|.|TRBJ2-5|TRBV4-3
CASSLSGEETQYF
TGCGCCAGCAGCCTTTCGGGAGAAGAGACCCAGTACTTC
>.|.|TRBJ1-1|TRBV29-1
CSVVGGDKAEAFF
TGCAGCGTTGTGGGGGGGGATAAGGCTGAAGCTTTCTTT
>.|.|TRBJ1-2|TRBV28
CASGFGSEHGYTF
TGTGCCAGCGGCTTCGGGTCCGAGCATGGCTACACCTTC
>TRBD2|.|TRBJ2-5|TRBV5-8
CASSLGASGQETQYF
TGTGCCAGCAGCTTGGGAGCTAGCGGACAAGAGACCCAGTACTTC
>TRBD2|.|TRBJ2-3|TRBV9
CASSPLAGGSDTQYF
TGTGCCAGCAGCCCACTAGCGGGAGGATCAGATACGCAGTATTTT
>.|.|TRBJ1-1|TRBV7-6
CASSADTGTAEAFF
TGTGCCAGCAGCGCCGACACAGGAACGGCTGAAGCTTTCTTT
>.|.|TRBJ1-5|TRBV28
CASIDAGGNQPQHF
TGTGCCAGCATAGACGCGGGAGGGAATCAGCCCCAGCATTTT
>.|many|TRBJ2-7|TRBV18
CASSPIFRGDQSYEQYF
TGTGCCAGCTCACCTATCTTCAGGGGCGACCAATCCTACGAGCAGTACTTC
>.|many|TRBJ1-1|TRBV18
CASSSTPRDTEAFF
TGTGCCAGCTCATCGACACCGCGGGACACTGAAGCTTTCTTT
>.|few|TRBJ2-7|TRBV4-1
CASSHTTRKLYEQYF
TGCGCCAGCAGCCACACGACTCGGAAACTCTACGAGCAGTACTTC
>TRBD2|.|TRBJ2-1|TRBV6-1
CASSARTSGYHEQFF
TGTGCCAGCAGTGCTAGGACTAGCGGTTATCATGAGCAGTTCTTC
>.|few|TRBJ1-5|TRBV27
CASRSSGDSNQPQHF
TGTGCCAGCAGAAGCTCCGGGGATAGCAATCAGCCCCAGCATTTT
>.|.|TRBJ2-7|TRBV28
CASNSGAYEQYF
TGTGCCAGTAACTCGGGGGCCTACGAGCAGTACTTC
>.|.|TRBJ1-1|TRBV15
CATSPHRSTEAFF
TGTGCCACCAGCCCCCACAGGAGCACTGAAGCTTTCTTT
>.|.|TRBJ2-7|TRBV6-1
CASMGRNPLYEQYF
TGTGCCAGCATGGGCAGGAACCCCCTCTACGAGCAGTACTTC
>TRBD1|.|TRBJ1-3|TRBV28
CASSRARDSGNQNTIYF
TGTGCCAGCAGTAGAGCGCGGGACAGCGGAAACCAAAACACCATATATTTT
>TRBD2|once|TRBJ2-1|TRBV5-1
CASSPRIAGGINEQFF
TGCGCCAGCAGCCCTCGGATAGCGGGAGGTATCAATGAGCAGTTCTTC
>TRBD2|.|TRBJ2-3|TRBV10-3
CAIRGASGDTDTQYF
TGTGCCATACGCGGGGCTAGCGGGGACACAGATACGCAGTATTTT
>TRBD2|few|TRBJ2-7|TRBV19
CASRGEGPYEQYF
TGTGCCAGTAGGGGGGAGGGTCCCTACGAGCAGTACTTC
>TRBD1|.|TRBJ1-4|TRBV28
CATHRGQVEKLFF
TGTGCCACCCACAGGGGGCAGGTTGAAAAACTGTTTTTT
>.|once|TRBJ2-3|TRBV7-9
CASSFSLAETDTQYF
TGTGCCAGCAGCTTCAGCCTAGCAGAGACAGATACGCAGTATTTT
>.|.|TRBJ2-5|TRBV13
CASSFGETQYF
TGTGCCAGCAGCTTCGGGGAGACCCAGTACTTC
>TRBD1|.|TRBJ1-5|TRBV4-1
CASSPGQGARQPQHF
TGCGCCAGCAGCCCGGGACAGGGGGCACGTCAGCCCCAGCATTTT
>.|.|TRBJ2-1|TRBV25-1
CASSESRDFRGQFF
TGTGCCAGCAGTGAATCCCGGGACTTTCGAGGGCAGTTCTTC
>TRBD1|once|TRBJ1-1|TRBV28
CASSLWDRGTEAFF
TGTGCCAGCAGTTTATGGGACAGGGGGACTGAAGCTTTCTTT
>TRBD1|.|TRBJ1-1|TRBV11-1
CASSSSTGLNTEAFF
TGTGCCAGCAGCTCCTCGACAGGGCTGAACACTGAAGCTTTCTTT
>TRBD1|.|TRBJ1-2|TRBV27
CASRQTGGHPYGYTF
TGTGCCAGCAGGCAGACAGGGGGCCACCCCTATGGCTACACCTTC
>TRBD1|.|TRBJ1-4|TRBV27
CASSVSQGVEEKLFF
TGTGCCAGCAGTGTGAGCCAGGGGGTTGAGGAAAAACTGTTTTTT
>TRBD1|.|TRBJ2-7|TRBV28
CASSSPGTGTGEQYF
TGTGCCAGCAGTTCCCCCGGGACAGGGACGGGCGAGCAGTACTTC
>.|few|TRBJ2-7|TRBV10-3
CAISGGAGGYEQYF
TGTGCCATCAGTGGCGGGGCAGGGGGGTACGAGCAGTACTTC
>TRBD2|.|TRBJ2-7|TRBV9
CASSRGTSGRVDEQYF
TGTGCCAGCAGCCGGGGGACTAGCGGGAGGGTGGACGAGCAGTACTTC
>.|.|TRBJ2-3|TRBV7-2
CASSPYADTQYF
TGTGCCAGCAGCCCCTATGCCGATACGCAGTATTTT
>TRBD1|.|TRBJ1-4|TRBV5-5
CASSLVGGGEKLFF
TGTGCCAGCAGCTTGGTAGGGGGCGGCGAAAAACTGTTTTTT
>TRBD1|.|TRBJ2-1|TRBV13
CASSSARDRGHEQFF
TGTGCCAGCAGCTCAGCCCGGGACAGGGGGCATGAGCAGTTCTTC